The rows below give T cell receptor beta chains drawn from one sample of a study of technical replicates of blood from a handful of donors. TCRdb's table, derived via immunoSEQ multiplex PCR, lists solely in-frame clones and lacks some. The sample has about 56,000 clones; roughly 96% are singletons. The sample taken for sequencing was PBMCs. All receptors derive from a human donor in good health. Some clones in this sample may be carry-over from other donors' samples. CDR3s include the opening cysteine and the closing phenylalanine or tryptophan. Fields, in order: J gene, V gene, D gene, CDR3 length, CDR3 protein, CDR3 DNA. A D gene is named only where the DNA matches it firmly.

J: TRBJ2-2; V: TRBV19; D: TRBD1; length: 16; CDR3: CASSRGTDTNTGELFF; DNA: TGTGCCAGTAGTAGGGGGACAGATACGAACACCGGGGAGCTGTTTTTT
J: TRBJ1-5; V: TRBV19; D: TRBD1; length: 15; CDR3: CASNPQGLDNQPQHF; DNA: TGTGCCAGTAATCCACAGGGGCTGGACAATCAGCCCCAGCATTTT
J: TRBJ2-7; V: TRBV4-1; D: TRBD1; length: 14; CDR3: CASSLGQGSYEQYF; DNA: TGCGCCAGCAGCCTGGGACAGGGCTCCTACGAGCAGTACTTC
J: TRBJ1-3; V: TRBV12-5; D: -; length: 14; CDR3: CASGLGHRGNTIYF; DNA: TGTGCTAGTGGCCTGGGACACCGTGGAAACACCATATATTTT
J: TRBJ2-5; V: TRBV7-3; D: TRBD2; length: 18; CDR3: CASSLIGGLAGGEETQYF; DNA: TGTGCCAGCAGCTTAATAGGAGGACTAGCGGGAGGTGAAGAGACCCAGTACTTC
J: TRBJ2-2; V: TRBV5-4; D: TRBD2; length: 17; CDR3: CASSGLNSGENTGELFF; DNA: TGTGCCAGCAGCGGACTAAATAGCGGGGAGAACACCGGGGAGCTGTTTTTT
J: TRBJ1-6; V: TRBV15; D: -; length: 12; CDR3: CATSRVTGPLHF; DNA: TGTGCCACCAGCAGGGTTACAGGGCCCCTCCACTTT
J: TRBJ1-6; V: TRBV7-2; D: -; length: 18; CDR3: CASSLVSRGGRRRSALHF; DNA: TGTGCCAGCAGCTTAGTTAGTAGGGGTGGCAGGCGACGTTCAGCCCTCCACTTT
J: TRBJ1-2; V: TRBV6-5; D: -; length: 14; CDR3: CASSYSQLNYGYTF; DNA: TGTGCCAGCAGTTACTCACAGCTAAACTATGGCTACACCTTC
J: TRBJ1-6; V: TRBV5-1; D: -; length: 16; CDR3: CASSFRADGGNSPLHF; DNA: TGCGCCAGCAGCTTCCGAGCGGACGGGGGAAATTCACCCCTCCACTTT
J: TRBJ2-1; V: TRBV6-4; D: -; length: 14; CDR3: CASSDSSRGDEQFF; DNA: TGTGCCAGCAGTGACTCGAGCAGGGGCGATGAGCAGTTCTTC